This entry describes one TCR beta chain. This sample was included in a study of control samples from healthy donors and cancer patients. The CDR3 totals 14 residues. Only in-frame clones appear in the TCRdb table, and some are missing; sequencing was by immunoSEQ multiplex PCR. The data contain some 190,000 clones, roughly nine tenths of them singletons. The sample consisted of blood. This sequence was found in a man aged 30 to 45 in good health. V and J are TRBV21-1 and TRBJ1-2; the table's D call, TRBD1, has no DNA check behind it. TRBV21-1 is noted as a pseudogene. The CDR3 is CASSKRAGGLSYTF. Written as DNA, the CDR3 is TGTGCCAGCAGCAAAAGGGCAGGGGGCCTCTCCTACACCTTC.